Listed below are T cell receptor beta chains from one sample, sequenced in a study of vaccination effects on CD4 cells after COVID-19. Measured with immunoSEQ multiplex PCR; TCRdb has only the in-frame clones, and not every one. The repertoire holds tens of thousands of clones, with about 74% as singletons. Their cognate antigens are unknown. This specimen was CD4+ T cells from PBMCs cultured without peptide, taken before COVID-19 vaccination. The source is a human donor who received a COVID-19 vaccine. Each CDR3 is given with its conserved first and last residue. D genes are given only for firm matches. Expanded clones are given a class, and other clones once, few, many or no size at all.

D gene | J gene | V gene | clone size | CDR3 DNA | CDR3 protein
TRBD2 | TRBJ2-2 | TRBV2 | - | TGTGCCAGCACTTCCCCCCGGGGGGGGAACACCGGGGAGCTGTTTTTT | CASTSPRGGNTGELFF
TRBD1 | TRBJ2-1 | TRBV24-1 | - | TGTGCCACCAGTGATAGCCGGCAGGGGGACAATGAGCAGTTCTTC | CATSDSRQGDNEQFF
- | TRBJ1-2 | TRBV5-1 | - | TGCGCCAGCAGCTTGTGGGGGGGATCTGACTATGGCTACACCTTC | CASSLWGGSDYGYTF
- | TRBJ2-1 | TRBV12-3/TRBV12-4 | few | TGTGCCAGCAGTTCCCGGACAGAGCAGTTCTTC | CASSSRTEQFF
TRBD1 | TRBJ2-5 | TRBV5-4 | - | TGTGCCAGCAGCGCCGGACAGGTCTCAGAGACCCAGTACTTC | CASSAGQVSETQYF
TRBD2 | TRBJ2-1 | TRBV6-4 | - | TGTGCCAGCAGTATACTAGCGGGGGGTTACAATGAGCAGTTCTTC | CASSILAGGYNEQFF
TRBD1 | TRBJ2-3 | TRBV27 | once | TGTGCCAGCAGTCCGAACAGGGGATCCCGTGTCACGCAGTATTTT | CASSPNRGSRVTQYF
TRBD1 | TRBJ1-4 | TRBV7-9 | - | TGTACCAGCAGCACCTACAGGGGAGCTAATGAAAAACTGTTTTTT | CTSSTYRGANEKLFF
TRBD1 | TRBJ1-1 | TRBV7-8 | - | TGTGCCAGCAGCTGGGGACAGGGGTTTGAAGCTTTCTTT | CASSWGQGFEAFF
TRBD2 | TRBJ2-3 | TRBV6-2/TRBV6-3 | - | TGTGCCAGCAGTTACGCTAGCGGGGGTGCAGATACGCAGTATTTT | CASSYASGGADTQYF
- | TRBJ1-5 | TRBV5-6 | - | TGTGCCAGCAGCTTTAGGGCCGCCGATCAGCCCCAGCATTTT | CASSFRAADQPQHF
TRBD2 | TRBJ2-3 | TRBV9 | - | TGTGCCAGCAGCGTAGCTAGCGGGGGGGCGGTTCCAGATACGCAGTATTTT | CASSVASGGAVPDTQYF
TRBD1 | TRBJ2-2 | TRBV6-6 | - | TGTGCCAGCAGTCCACGAGCAGGGGGCGCGAACACCGGGGAGCTGTTTTTT | CASSPRAGGANTGELFF
TRBD1 | TRBJ1-2 | TRBV30 | few | TGTGCCTGGAGTGGGACAGGGGGTGGCTACACCTTC | CAWSGTGGGYTF
- | TRBJ1-4 | TRBV2 | - | TGTGCCAGCAGCGCGCAGGGTGGGGGAGTGAAAAAACTGTTTTTT | CASSAQGGGVKKLFF
- | TRBJ1-2 | TRBV4-2 | - | TGTGCCAGCAGCCAAGATCAAAGTAACTATGGCTACACCTTC | CASSQDQSNYGYTF
- | TRBJ1-1 | TRBV3-1/TRBV3-2 | once | TGTGCCAGCAGGGATTCAGGGACCATTGGGGCTTTCTTT | CASRDSGTIGAFF
- | TRBJ1-2 | TRBV6-6 | - | TGTGCCAGCAGTTATCTCAGCAACTATGGCTACACCTTC | CASSYLSNYGYTF
TRBD1 | TRBJ1-1 | TRBV7-3 | - | TGTGCCAGCAGCTATCGACAGGGGAACACTGAAGCTTTCTTT | CASSYRQGNTEAFF
TRBD1 | TRBJ1-6 | TRBV30 | few | TGTGCCTGGGGTAGACAGGGAAACAATTCACCCCTCCACTTT | CAWGRQGNNSPLHF
- | TRBJ1-5 | TRBV5-6 | - | TGTGCCAGCAGCTTGAGTGGGGGCGGGGGCAATCAGCCCCAGCATTTT | CASSLSGGGGNQPQHF
- | TRBJ2-3 | TRBV18 | - | TGTGCCAGCTCACCCAACCCCAACACAGATACGCAGTATTTT | CASSPNPNTDTQYF
- | TRBJ1-5 | TRBV20-1 | - | TGCAGCGTCCCTGTAGGAAAGCCCCAGCATTTT | CSVPVGKPQHF
- | TRBJ1-1 | TRBV18 | few | TGTGCCAGCTCCGCAACCCGAAAGGGGAACATGAACACTGAAGCTTTCTTT | CASSATRKGNMNTEAFF
- | TRBJ2-3 | TRBV7-2 | - | TGTGCCAGCAGCGCTCGAATAACTAGCACAGATACGCAGTATTTT | CASSARITSTDTQYF
- | TRBJ2-5 | TRBV30 | - | TGTGCCTGGAGTGTAAGGGAGACCCAGTACTTC | CAWSVRETQYF